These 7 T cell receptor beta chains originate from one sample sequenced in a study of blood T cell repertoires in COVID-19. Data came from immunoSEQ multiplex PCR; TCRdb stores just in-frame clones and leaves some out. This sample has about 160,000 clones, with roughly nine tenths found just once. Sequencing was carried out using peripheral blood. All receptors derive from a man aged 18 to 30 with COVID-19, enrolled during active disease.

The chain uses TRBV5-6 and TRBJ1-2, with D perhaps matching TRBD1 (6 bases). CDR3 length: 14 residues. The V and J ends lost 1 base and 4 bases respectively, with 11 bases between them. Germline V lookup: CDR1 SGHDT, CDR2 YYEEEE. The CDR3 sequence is CASSLWGGGYGYTF. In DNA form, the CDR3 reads TGTGCCAGCAGCTTGTGGGGAGGGGGCTATGGCTACACCTTC.

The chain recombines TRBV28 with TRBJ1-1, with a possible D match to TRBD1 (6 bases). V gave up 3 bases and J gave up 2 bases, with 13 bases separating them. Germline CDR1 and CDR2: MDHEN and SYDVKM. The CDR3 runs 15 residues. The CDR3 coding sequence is TGTGCCAGCAGTTTCCCCCAGGGGAGTAACACTGAAGCTTTCTTT. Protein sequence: CASSFPQGSNTEAFF.

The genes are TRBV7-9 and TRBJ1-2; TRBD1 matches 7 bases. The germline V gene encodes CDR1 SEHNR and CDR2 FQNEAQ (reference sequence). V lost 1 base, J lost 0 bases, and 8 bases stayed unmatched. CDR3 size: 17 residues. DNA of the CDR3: TGTGCCAGCAGCTTAGGAGGGGGCCCCAACTCTAACTATGGCTACACCTTC. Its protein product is CASSLGGGPNSNYGYTF.

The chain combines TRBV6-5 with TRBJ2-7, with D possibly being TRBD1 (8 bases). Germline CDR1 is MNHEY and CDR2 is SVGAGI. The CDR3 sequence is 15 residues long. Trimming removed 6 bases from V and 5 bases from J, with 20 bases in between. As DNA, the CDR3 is TGTGCCAGCAGCTACGGGGGGACAGGCTACGACGAGCAGTACTTC. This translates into CASSYGGTGYDEQYF.

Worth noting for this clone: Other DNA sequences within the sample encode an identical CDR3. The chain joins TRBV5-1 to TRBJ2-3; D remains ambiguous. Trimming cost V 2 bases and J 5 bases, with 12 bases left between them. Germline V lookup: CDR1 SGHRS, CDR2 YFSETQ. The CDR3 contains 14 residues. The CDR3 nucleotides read TGCGCCAGCAGCTTATCGCCGGGTGAAGATACGCAGTATTTT. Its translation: CASSLSPGEDTQYF.

CDR3 protein: CASSPQTGVGQPQHF. The CDR3 DNA sequence: TGCGCCAGCAGCCCCCAGACAGGGGTTGGTCAGCCCCAGCATTTT. V gene TRBV5-1 combines with J gene TRBJ1-5; 8 bases are shared with TRBD1. Germline V gene lookup returns CDR1 SGHRS and CDR2 YFSETQ. After removal of 4 bases from V and 6 bases from J, the junction contained 9 bases not matched to a gene. This CDR3 spans 15 amino acids.

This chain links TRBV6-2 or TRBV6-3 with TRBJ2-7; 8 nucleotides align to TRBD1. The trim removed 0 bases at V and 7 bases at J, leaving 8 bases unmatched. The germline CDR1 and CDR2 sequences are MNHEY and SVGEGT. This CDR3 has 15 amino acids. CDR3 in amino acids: CASSYSMDRVSEQYF. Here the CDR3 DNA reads TGTGCCAGCAGTTACTCGATGGACAGGGTGAGTGAGCAGTACTTC.